This TCR beta chain was retrieved from a study of CD8 T cells in ankylosing spondylitis. Study-wide results and caveats: Some motif variants were previously reported in reactive arthritis synovial fluid and blood. Apparently characteristic of ankylosing spondylitis blood was a TCR beta motif (eight highly homologous variants). Significantly higher representation of disease-linked clones was reported for matched ankylosing spondylitis synovial fluid.

The TCR beta libraries were generated through quantitative 5'-RACE incorporating molecular barcodes. MiXCR, applied by TCRdb to the 5' RACE reads, yields one record per CDR3 protein. The sample lists around 300,000 distinct CDR3 sequences, 11% occurring once. In regard to this clonotype: Its target is not known.

V lost 4 bases and J 5 bases, leaving 10 bases between the germline ends. The CDR3 spans 14 residues. Germline-derived CDR1 and CDR2 are KGHDR and SFDVKD. The sequence was obtained from a female donor with ankylosing spondylitis or in good health (not recorded which). Sequenced: blood, either unsorted or a sorted T cell fraction (not recorded which). The chain uses TRBV24-1 and TRBJ2-2; D is ambiguous. For the CDR3, the DNA is TGTGCCACCAGTGACCCCGGTAGAACCGGGGAGCTGTTTTTT. Translation: CATSDPGRTGELFF.